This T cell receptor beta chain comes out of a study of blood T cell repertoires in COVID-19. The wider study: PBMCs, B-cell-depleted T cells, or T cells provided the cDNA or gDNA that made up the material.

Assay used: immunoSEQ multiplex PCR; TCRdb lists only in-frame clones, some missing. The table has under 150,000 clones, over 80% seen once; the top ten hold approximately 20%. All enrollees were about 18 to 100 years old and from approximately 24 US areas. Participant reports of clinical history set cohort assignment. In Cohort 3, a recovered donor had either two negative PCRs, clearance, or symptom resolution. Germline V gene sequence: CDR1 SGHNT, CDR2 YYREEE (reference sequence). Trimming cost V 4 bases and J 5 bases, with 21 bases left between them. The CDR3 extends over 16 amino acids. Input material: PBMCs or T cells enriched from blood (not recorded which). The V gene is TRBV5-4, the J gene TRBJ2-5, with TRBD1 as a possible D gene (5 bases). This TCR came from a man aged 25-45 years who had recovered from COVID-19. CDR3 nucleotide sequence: TGTGCCAGCAGCCGGCTCGTGGGGCAGGATGGTGAGACCCAGTACTTC. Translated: CASSRLVGQDGETQYF.